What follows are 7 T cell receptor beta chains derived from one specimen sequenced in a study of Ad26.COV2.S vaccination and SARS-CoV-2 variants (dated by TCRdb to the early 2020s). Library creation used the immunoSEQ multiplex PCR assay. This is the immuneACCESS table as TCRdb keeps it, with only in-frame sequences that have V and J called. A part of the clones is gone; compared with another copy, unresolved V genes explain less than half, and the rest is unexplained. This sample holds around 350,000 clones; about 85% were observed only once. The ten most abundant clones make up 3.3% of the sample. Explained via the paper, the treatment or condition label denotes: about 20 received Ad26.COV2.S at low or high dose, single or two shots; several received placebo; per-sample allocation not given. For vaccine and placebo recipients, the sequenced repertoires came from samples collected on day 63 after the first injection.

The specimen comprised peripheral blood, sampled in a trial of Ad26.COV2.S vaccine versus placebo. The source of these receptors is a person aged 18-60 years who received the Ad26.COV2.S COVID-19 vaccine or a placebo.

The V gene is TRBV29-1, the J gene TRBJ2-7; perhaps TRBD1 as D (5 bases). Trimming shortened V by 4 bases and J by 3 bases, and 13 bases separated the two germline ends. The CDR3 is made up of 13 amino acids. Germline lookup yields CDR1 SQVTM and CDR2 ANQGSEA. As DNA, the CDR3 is TGCAGCGTTGGGGGCCTAGAAGTCTACGAGCAGTACTTC. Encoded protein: CSVGGLEVYEQYF.

The CDR3 loop reads CASSLLTSGGTDTQYF. In DNA form, the CDR3 reads TGTGCCAGCAGCTTACTAACTAGCGGGGGGACAGATACGCAGTATTTT. V usage is TRBV5-8 and J usage is TRBJ2-3; 12 positions match TRBD2. Germline V lookup: CDR1 SGHTS, CDR2 YDEGEE. The CDR3 has 16 residues. Trimming removed 2 bases from V and 3 bases from J; junction bases left unmatched: 4. The whole variable domain, filled in from reference TRBV5-8 and TRBJ2-3, reads EAGVTQSPTHLIKTRGQQATLRCSPISGHTSVYWYQQALGLGLQFLLWYDEGEERNRGNFPPRFSGRQFPNYSSELNVNALELEDSALYLCASSLLTSGGTDTQYFGPGTRLTVL.

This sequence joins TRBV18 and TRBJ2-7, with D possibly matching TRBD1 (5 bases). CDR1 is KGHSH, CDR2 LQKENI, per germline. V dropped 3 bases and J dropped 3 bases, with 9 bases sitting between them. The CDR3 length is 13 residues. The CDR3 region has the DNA TGTGCCAGCTCACCCCCCGACAGCTACGAGCAGTACTTC. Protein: CASSPPDSYEQYF.

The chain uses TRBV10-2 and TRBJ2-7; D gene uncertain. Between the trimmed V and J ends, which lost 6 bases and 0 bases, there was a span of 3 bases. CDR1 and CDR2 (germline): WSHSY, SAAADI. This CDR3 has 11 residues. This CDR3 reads CASSFSYEQYF. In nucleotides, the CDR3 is TGCGCCAGCAGCTTCTCCTACGAGCAGTACTTC.

The CDR3 protein is CASSPLTNTGELFF. For the CDR3, the DNA is TGTGCCAGCTCACCTCTTACGAACACCGGGGAGCTGTTTTTT. The chain has TRBV18 and TRBJ2-2; no clear D. Germline-derived CDR1 and CDR2 are KGHSH and LQKENI. This CDR3 is built from 14 residues. V lost 3 bases and J 0 bases, leaving 5 bases between the germline ends.

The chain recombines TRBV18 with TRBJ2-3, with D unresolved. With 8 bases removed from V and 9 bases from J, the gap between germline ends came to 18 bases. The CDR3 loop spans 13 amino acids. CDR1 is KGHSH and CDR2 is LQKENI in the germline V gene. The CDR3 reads CASHLGQVETQYF. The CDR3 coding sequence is TGTGCCAGCCATTTAGGGCAGGTGGAGACGCAGTATTTT.

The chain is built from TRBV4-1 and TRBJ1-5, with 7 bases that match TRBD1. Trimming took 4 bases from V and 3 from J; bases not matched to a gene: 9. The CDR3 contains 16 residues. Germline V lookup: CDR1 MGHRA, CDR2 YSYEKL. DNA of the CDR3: TGCGCCAGCAGCCGAAAGACAGGGACCGACAATCAGCCCCAGCATTTT. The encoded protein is CASSRKTGTDNQPQHF.